This T cell receptor beta chain was obtained from a study of identical twins. CDR3 length: 14 residues. The germline CDR1 and CDR2 sequences are SGHTA and FQGTGA. V was trimmed by 6 bases and J by 3 bases, leaving 14 bases between them. The authors used template switching to add a universal primer site and gave cDNA unique molecular identifiers. TCRdb itself ran the 5' RACE reads through MiXCR, one entry per CDR3 protein. The sample has under 800,000 distinct CDR3 sequences; less than 25% are singletons. Remarks on this clonotype: The antigen remains unidentified.

Study-wide points: In zero-insertion analyses, partial confounding could arise from invariant MAIT and iNKT cells.

These data were also reused for a study on T cells expressing NK-cell markers. Per that paper: Beta-chain profiling covered CD3+CD56+NKG2C+, CD3+CD56+NKG2C- and CD3+CD56-NKG2C+ sorted subsets.

The source material was PBMCs. The chain joins TRBV7-3 to TRBJ2-5; D not resolved. This TCR was recovered from a woman between 18 and 29 years old in good health. The CDR3 nucleotides are TGTGCCAGCAGTATGAACCCCGAGGAAGAGACCCAGTACTTC. This sequence encodes CASSMNPEEETQYF.